This T cell receptor (beta chain) was observed in a study of T cell responses to AZD1222 COVID-19 vaccine. Study observations and caveats: Nearly half of the spike-specific TCRs reportedly recognize variant regions that carry no mutations. All repertoire sampling was performed exclusively after the peak T cell response. Following two doses of AZD1222, Spike-specific TCR breadth and depth rose.

Using immunoSEQ multiplex PCR, the repertoire was profiled, and TCRdb retains in-frame clones only, with some absent. The sample includes approximately 110,000 clones, roughly 87% seen only once; the top ten take 35% to 55%. A word on this clone: Its antigen is unknown.

The germline V gene encodes CDR1 MDHEN and CDR2 SYDVKM. The CDR3 is 15 residues long. With 6 bases removed from V and 4 bases from J, the gap between germline ends came to 19 bases. This specimen consisted of peripheral blood, obtained 28 days after the second AZD1222 dose. This clonotype was sampled from an adult who received the AZD1222 COVID-19 vaccine. J is TRBJ2-7 and V is TRBV28, with D possibly being TRBD1 (7 bases). The CDR3 loop reads CASSLGGTAIYEQYF. The CDR3 DNA reads as TGTGCCAGCAGCCTAGGGGGGACAGCTATTTACGAGCAGTACTTC.